In this sample, the clone carrying this T cell receptor (beta chain) turned up many times. Its antigen remains unknown. Unique molecular identifiers were incorporated during preparation of the TCRbeta library. TCRdb re-called the PCR reads with MiXCR, one entry per CDR3 protein. Among roughly 500,000 distinct CDR3 sequences listed, over 9.5% were seen once. This record belongs to a study of T-cell reconstitution after alpha-beta-depleted transplantation in children. Whole-study results and caveats: Once a year had passed after transplant, T-cell counts and diversity came mostly from newly produced T cells.

This CDR3 comprises 15 residues. Germline values: CDR1 SGDLS, CDR2 YYNGEE. Trimming shortened V by 0 bases and J by 0 bases, and 9 bases separated the two germline ends. The clonotype originates from a child aged 2-15 years with inherited bone marrow failure, due to receive a stem cell transplant. The input for sequencing was PBMCs, taken before TCRalphabeta/CD19-depleted stem cell transplant. The chain couples TRBV9 to TRBJ1-1; weak D call: TRBD1 (6 bases). The CDR3 loop reads CASSVEGDMNTEAFF. CDR3 coding DNA: TGTGCCAGCAGCGTAGAGGGGGACATGAACACTGAAGCTTTCTTT. The full variable domain, completed using reference TRBV9 and TRBJ1-1, is DSGVTQTPKHLITATGQRVTLRCSPRSGDLSVYWYQQSLDQGLQFLIQYYNGEERAKGNILERFSAQQFPDLHSELNLSSLELGDSALYFCASSVEGDMNTEAFFGQGTRLTVV.